This T cell receptor (beta chain) was observed in a study of STAT5B mutations in CD4+ large granular lymphocyte leukemia. Whole-study context: Among healthy donors, a particular HLA allele went with more CDR3 'QG' motifs.

Original processing methods: Productive clonotypes were detectable down to 2.59 x 10-5 frequency. The method was immunoSEQ multiplex PCR; TCRdb's version includes in-frame clones alone and lacks a portion of them. V, J and clone size derive from that table, while D and trimming were established from the DNA sequence. The repertoire has 25,000 to 30,000 clones, roughly three quarters of them found once; the top ten carry 1% to 1.4%. CDR3 length: 15 amino acids. Germline V gene lookup returns CDR1 WSHSY and CDR2 SAAADI. Trimming removed 2 bases from V and 2 bases from J, with 13 bases in between. Source material: CD4+ T cells from blood buffy coats. The source of this sequence is a human donor in good health. The J gene is TRBJ2-7, the V gene TRBV10-2, with D possibly being TRBD1 (6 bases). In nucleotides, the CDR3 is TGCGCCAGCAGTGAGCGTGGACAGTCTACCTACGAGCAGTACTTC. Protein sequence: CASSERGQSTYEQYF.